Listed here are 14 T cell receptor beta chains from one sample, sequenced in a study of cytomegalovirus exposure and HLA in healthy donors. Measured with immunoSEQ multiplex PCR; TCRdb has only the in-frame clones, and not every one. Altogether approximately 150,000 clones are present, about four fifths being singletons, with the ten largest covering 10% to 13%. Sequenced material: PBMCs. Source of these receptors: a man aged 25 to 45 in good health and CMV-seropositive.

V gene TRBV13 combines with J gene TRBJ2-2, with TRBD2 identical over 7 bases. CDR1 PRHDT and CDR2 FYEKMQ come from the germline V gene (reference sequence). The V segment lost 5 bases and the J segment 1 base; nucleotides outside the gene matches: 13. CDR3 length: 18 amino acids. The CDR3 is CASSERLRAGMNTGELFF. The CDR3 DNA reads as TGTGCCAGCAGCGAACGACTAAGAGCGGGGATGAACACCGGGGAGCTGTTTTTT.

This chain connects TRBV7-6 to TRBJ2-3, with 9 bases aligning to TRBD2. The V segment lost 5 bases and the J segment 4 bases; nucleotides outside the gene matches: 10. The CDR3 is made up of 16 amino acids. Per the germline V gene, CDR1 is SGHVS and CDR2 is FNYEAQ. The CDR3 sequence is CASSQSSGEVADTQYF. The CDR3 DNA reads TGTGCCAGCAGCCAGTCTAGCGGGGAGGTGGCAGATACGCAGTATTTT.

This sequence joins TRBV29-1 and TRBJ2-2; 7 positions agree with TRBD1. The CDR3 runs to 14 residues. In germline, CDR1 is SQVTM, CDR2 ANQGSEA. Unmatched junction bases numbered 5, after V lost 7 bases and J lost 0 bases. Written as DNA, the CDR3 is TGCAGCGCCACCGGGACAGCGAACACCGGGGAGCTGTTTTTT. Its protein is CSATGTANTGELFF.

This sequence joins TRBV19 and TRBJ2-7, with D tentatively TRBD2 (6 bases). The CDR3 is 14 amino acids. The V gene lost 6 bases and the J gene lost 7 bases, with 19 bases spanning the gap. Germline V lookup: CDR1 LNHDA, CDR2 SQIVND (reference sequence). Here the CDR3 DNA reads TGTGCCAGTAGGCCCGCGGGAAGGGCTGGGGAGCAGTACTTC. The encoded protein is CASRPAGRAGEQYF.

The CDR3: CASSTGTGGQSSYEQYF. Written as DNA, the CDR3 is TGTGCCAGCAGCACGGGGACAGGGGGCCAGAGCTCCTACGAGCAGTACTTC. The chain is built from TRBV7-9 and TRBJ2-7, with 12 nucleotides matching TRBD1. Per the germline V gene, CDR1 is SEHNR and CDR2 is FQNEAQ (reference sequence). The CDR3 spans 17 residues. Germline trimming cut 5 bases from V and 0 bases from J; bases unmatched to any gene: 8.

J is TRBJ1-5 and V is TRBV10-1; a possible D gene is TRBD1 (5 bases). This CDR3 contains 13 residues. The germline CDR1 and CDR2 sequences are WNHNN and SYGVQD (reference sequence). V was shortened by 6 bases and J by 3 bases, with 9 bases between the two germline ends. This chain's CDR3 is CASSQGANQPQHF. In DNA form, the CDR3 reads TGCGCCAGCAGCCAGGGTGCCAATCAGCCCCAGCATTTT.

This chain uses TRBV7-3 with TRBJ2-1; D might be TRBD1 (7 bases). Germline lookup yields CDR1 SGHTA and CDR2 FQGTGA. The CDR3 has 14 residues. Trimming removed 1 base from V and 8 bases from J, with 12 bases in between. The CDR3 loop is CASSLNQGGDEQFF. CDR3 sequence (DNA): TGTGCCAGCAGCTTAAATCAGGGGGGAGATGAGCAGTTCTTC.

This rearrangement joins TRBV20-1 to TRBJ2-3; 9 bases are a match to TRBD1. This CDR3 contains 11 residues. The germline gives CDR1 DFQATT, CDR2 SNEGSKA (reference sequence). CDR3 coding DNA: TGCAGCGGACAGGGGACAGATACGCAGTATTTT. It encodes CSGQGTDTQYF.

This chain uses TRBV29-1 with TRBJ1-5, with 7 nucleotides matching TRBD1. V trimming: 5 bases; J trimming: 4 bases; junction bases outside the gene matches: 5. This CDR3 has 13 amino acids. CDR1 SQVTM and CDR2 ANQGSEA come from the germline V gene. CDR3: CSVKTGANQPQHF. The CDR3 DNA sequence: TGCAGCGTTAAAACAGGGGCGAATCAGCCCCAGCATTTT.

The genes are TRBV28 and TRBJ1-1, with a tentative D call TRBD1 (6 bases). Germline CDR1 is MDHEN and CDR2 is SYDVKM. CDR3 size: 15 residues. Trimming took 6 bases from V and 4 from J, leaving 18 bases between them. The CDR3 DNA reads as TGTGCCAGCAGCACACGGGGGGCGCGGGGCACTGAAGCTTTCTTT. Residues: CASSTRGARGTEAFF.

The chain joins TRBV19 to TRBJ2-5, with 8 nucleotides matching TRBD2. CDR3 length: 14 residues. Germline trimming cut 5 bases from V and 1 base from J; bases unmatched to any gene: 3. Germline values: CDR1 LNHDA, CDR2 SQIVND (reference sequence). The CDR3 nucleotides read TGTGCCAGTAGTGAGACTAGCGCCCAAGAGACCCAGTACTTC. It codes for CASSETSAQETQYF.

The CDR3 sequence: CASSQTANYGYTF. Here the CDR3 DNA reads TGTGCCAGCAGCCAGACAGCCAACTATGGCTACACCTTC. This sequence joins TRBV28 and TRBJ1-2, with D possibly being TRBD1 (5 bases). The CDR3 runs to 13 residues. Germline V lookup: CDR1 MDHEN, CDR2 SYDVKM. Trimming cost V 6 bases and J 2 bases, with 10 bases left between them.

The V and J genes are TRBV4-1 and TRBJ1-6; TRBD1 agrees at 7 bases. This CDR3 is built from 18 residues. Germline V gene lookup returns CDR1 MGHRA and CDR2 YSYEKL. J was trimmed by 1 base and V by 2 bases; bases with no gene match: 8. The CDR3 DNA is TGCGCCAGCAGCCAATTTGTACAGGGGCCTTCCTATAATTCACCCCTCCACTTT. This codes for CASSQFVQGPSYNSPLHF.

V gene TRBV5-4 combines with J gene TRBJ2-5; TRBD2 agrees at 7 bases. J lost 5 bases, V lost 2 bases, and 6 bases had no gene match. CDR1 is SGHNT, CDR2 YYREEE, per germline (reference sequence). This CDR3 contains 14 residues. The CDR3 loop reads CASSFSRGEETQYF. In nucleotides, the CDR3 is TGTGCCAGCAGCTTCTCTCGGGGGGAGGAGACCCAGTACTTC.